Below, 23 T cell receptor delta chains from the same sample are listed, as sequenced in a study of DNA immune sequencing with unique molecular identifiers. All 8 TRDV and 4 TRDJ genes were targeted in 32-plex amplification of genomic DNA. The library had 12-nucleotide UMIs introduced over roughly 3 barcoding cycles, then a second adapter PCR. TCRdb reanalysed the multiplex PCR reads with CATT. The profile covers some 2,500 delta-chain clones, with roughly an eighth appearing a single time and less than 25% taken by the ten largest. Sequenced sample: gamma-delta T cells from PBMCs. The receptors originated from a human donor in good health.

With regard to this clone: The same CDR3 arises from other DNA sequences in this sample as well. The V call is TRDV1, the J call TRDJ1, with 12 nucleotides matching TRDD3. No J gene is reported in TCRdb; it was inferred here by comparing the DNA with germline. J was trimmed by 0 bases and V by 2 bases; bases with no gene match: 28. Germline-derived CDR1 and CDR2 are TSWWSYY and QGS. The CDR3 consists of 25 residues. The CDR3 loop is CALGEKGLPTILLGDTAQYTDKLIF. CDR3 nucleotide sequence: TGTGCTCTTGGGGAAAAGGGGCTTCCTACTATTCTACTGGGGGATACAGCCCAGTACACCGATAAACTCATCTTT.

Of note for this clone: This DNA's translation and the protein TCRdb lists, from a much larger clone, do not match at residue 13, likely due to a read error; the protein shown is translated from the DNA. The rearrangement links TRDV2 to TRDJ1, with 7 bases matching TRDD2. In germline, CDR1 is GEAIGNYY, CDR2 EKD. This CDR3 is built from 19 residues. The J segment lost 7 bases and the V segment lost 0 bases, leaving 22 bases of the junction unmatched. The CDR3 sequence: CACDTLSYQDEPSEVKLIF. The CDR3 nucleotides are TGTGCCTGTGACACCCTTTCCTACCAGGATGAACCCAGTGAAGTTAAACTCATCTTT.

This clone qualifies as large (0.1 to 1%). This chain connects TRDV2 to TRDJ1, with 10 bases lining up with TRDD3. V lost 6 bases, J lost 3 bases, and 15 bases stayed unmatched. The CDR3 is 17 residues long. Germline CDR1 reads GEAIGNYY; CDR2 reads EKD. The CDR3 DNA reads as TGTGCCTGTTTCCCGCTTTGGACCGGGGGATACGCCGATAAACTCATCTTT. It codes for CACFPLWTGGYADKLIF.

About this clone itself: A much larger clone differs from this one at a single base, so this may be a read error. The chain links TRDV1 to TRDJ1; the D gene could be TRDD2 or TRDD3 (5 bases each). TCRdb does not report a J gene; here it was assigned by matching the DNA to germline references. The CDR3 contains 22 residues. The germline gives CDR1 TSWWSYY, CDR2 QGS. The germline V and J ends were trimmed by 3 bases and 6 bases, with 38 bases remaining between them. This chain's CDR3 is CALGDLPRYSSRYWPEANKLIF. The CDR3 DNA reads TGTGCTCTTGGGGATCTTCCCCGATACTCTTCTCGCTACTGGCCAGAGGCCAATAAACTCATCTTT.

This clone was seen more than once but under ten times. A far larger clone is one nucleotide away, so this likely arose from a read error. This chain joins TRDV2 and TRDJ1, with 8 bases fitting TRDD3. CDR3 length: 14 amino acids. The germline CDR1 and CDR2 sequences are GEAIGNYY and EKD. CDR3 in DNA: TGTGCCTGTGACGTACTGGGGGCTGCCGATATACTCATCTTT. Amino acids: CACDVLGAADILIF.

This clone was observed a few times. The TCRdb record carries a much larger clone's protein, which differs from this DNA's translation at residue 4; a read error is the likely cause, and the protein listed here is the DNA translation. The rearrangement uses TRDV2 and TRDJ1; 9 bases are a match to TRDD2. Germline CDR1 reads GEAIGNYY; CDR2 reads EKD. The CDR3 totals 19 residues. This CDR3 is CACGTLPTTTLMANDKLIF. Written as DNA, the CDR3 is TGTGCCTGTGGCACCCTTCCTACGACAACGTTAATGGCGAACGATAAACTCATCTTT.

This clone was observed a few times. J is TRDJ2 and V is TRDV2, with 10 bases matching TRDD3. Germline values: CDR1 GEAIGNYY, CDR2 EKD. The trim removed 0 bases at V and 7 bases at J, leaving 7 bases unmatched. This CDR3 region has 16 residues. The CDR3 sequence is CACDTVGDTGLAQLFF. The CDR3 DNA is TGTGCCTGTGACACCGTGGGGGATACAGGTCTAGCACAACTCTTCTTT.

J is TRDJ2 and V is TRDV1; 11 bases map to TRDD3. The J gene, left out of TCRdb, was set here by checking the DNA against germline. Germline-derived CDR1 and CDR2 are TSWWSYY and QGS. J gave up 1 base and V 0 bases, and 22 bases lay outside the gene matches. This CDR3 is built from 24 residues. The CDR3 sequence is CALGELGNQTWGIRMGNLTAQLFF. The CDR3, as DNA: TGTGCTCTTGGGGAACTAGGTAACCAAACGTGGGGGATACGGATGGGGAATTTGACAGCACAACTCTTCTTT.

This clone was picked up a small number of times. With only one base between it and a far larger clone, this is likely a read error. Other DNA sequences from this sample encode an identical CDR3 as well. The chain has TRDV2 and TRDJ1, with TRDD3 identical over 11 bases. Germline V CDR1 and CDR2: GEAIGNYY, EKD. This CDR3 contains 17 residues. The CDR3 DNA reads TGTGCCTGTGACTCGCTGGGGGATACCAAGGACACTGATAAACTCATCTTT. Translating gives CACDSLGDTKDTDKLIF.

No V segment was called; the J segment is TRDJ1; the table calls TRDD3, which could not be checked here. The CDR3 contains 21 residues. The CDR3, as DNA: TGTGCCTGTGACACCGGAGGGCTTGGGGGACCCACTTACTTCGACACCGATAAACTCATCTTT. Protein: CACDTGGLGGPTYFDTDKLIF.

There are a few counts of this clone. The TCRdb record carries a much larger clone's protein, which differs from this DNA's translation at residue 9; a read error is the likely cause, and the protein listed here is the DNA translation. V gene TRDV2 combines with J gene TRDJ1; D not certain. Looked up from germline, CDR1 is GEAIGNYY and CDR2 is EKD. The CDR3 spans 15 residues. The germline V and J ends were trimmed by 3 bases and 0 bases, with 13 bases remaining between them. The CDR3: CACDHIKPNTDKLIF. CDR3 nucleotides: TGTGCCTGTGACCATATCAAGCCGAACACCGATAAACTCATCTTT.

This chain connects TRDV1 to TRDJ1, with a tentative D call TRDD2 (6 bases). CDR3 length: 18 residues. CDR1 is TSWWSYY, CDR2 QGS, per germline. V lost 0 bases, J lost 0 bases, and 17 bases lay in between. For the CDR3, the DNA is TGTGCTCTTGGGGAACTAGTTCCTAGGTCGGGGTACACCGATAAACTCATCTTT. Translating it yields CALGELVPRSGYTDKLIF.

Comment on this clone: It differs at one base from a far larger clone, so likely a read error. There is no V gene call, and the J gene is TRDJ1; the D call in the table, TRDD3, was not verified against the DNA. CDR3 length equals 24 residues. The CDR3 is CACDGLLGDTRNPRVPTRIDKLIF. The CDR3 coding sequence is TGTGCCTGTGACGGGTTACTGGGGGATACGCGAAACCCCCGTGTCCCTACACGTATCGATAAACTCATCTTT.

This clone was seen a few times. This DNA translates differently at residue 5 from the TCRdb protein, which is that of a much larger clone; a read error is likely, and the protein shown is the DNA's own translation. The V and J genes are TRDV1 and TRDJ1; D gene unclear. Germline CDR1 and CDR2: TSWWSYY and QGS. The V and J ends lost 5 bases and 4 bases respectively, with 5 bases between them. The CDR3 extends over 11 amino acids. The CDR3 sequence: CALGRFDKLIF. Written as DNA, the CDR3 is TGTGCTCTTGGGAGGTTCGATAAACTCATCTTT.

The chain links TRDV1 to TRDJ1; the match to TRDD3 covers 11 bases. The J gene, not given by TCRdb, was assigned here from a germline match of the nucleotide sequence. After removal of 2 bases from V and 2 bases from J, the junction contained 19 bases not matched to a gene. The CDR3 is 21 amino acids. Germline V lookup: CDR1 TSWWSYY, CDR2 QGS. The DNA for the CDR3 is TGTGCTCTTGGGGAATTGATCCTACGAGAGTACTGGGGGATATGTACCGATAAACTCATCTTT. Translation gives CALGELILREYWGICTDKLIF.

This clone is medium-sized (0.01 to 0.1%) by share. V is TRDV1 and J is TRDJ1, with D perhaps TRDD3 (6 bases). TCRdb offers no J gene call, so here the DNA was matched to germline to obtain one. Trimming removed 3 bases from V and 2 bases from J, with 43 bases in between. From germline, CDR1 is TSWWSYY and CDR2 QGS. The CDR3 runs to 25 residues. CDR3 DNA sequence: TGTGCTCTTGGGGAGCACCAGGGCGGGCCTCCCTACCGTACGAGTGCGGGGGACCCTACCGATAAACTCATCTTT. This encodes CALGEHQGGPPYRTSAGDPTDKLIF.

About this clone: A much larger clone is a single base away; this may be a read error. The identical CDR3 is also encoded by other nucleotide sequences in the sample. This rearrangement joins TRDV2 to TRDJ1, with 10 bases fitting TRDD3. Germline-derived CDR1 and CDR2 are GEAIGNYY and EKD. This CDR3 has 18 residues. The CDR3 here is CACDTLLTGGSPTDKLIF. In DNA form, the CDR3 reads TGTGCCTGTGACACTCTTCTTACTGGGGGATCCCCGACCGATAAACTCATCTTC.

In the case of this clone: With a much larger clone just one base away, this may be a read error. Additional DNA sequences in this sample encode the identical CDR3. The chain's CDR3 is CAALPSINLGLLGDRGGLIF. The CDR3 nucleotides are TGTGCAGCACTGCCCTCGATAAATTTAGGTCTACTGGGGGATAGAGGGGGACTCATCTTT. The chain recombines TRAV29/DV5 with TRDJ1, with 11 bases matching TRDD3. Here the J gene came from matching the DNA to germline, since TCRdb omits it. The CDR3 sequence is 20 residues long. Germline trimming cut 4 bases from V and 10 bases from J; bases unmatched to any gene: 30. CDR1 is NSMFDY and CDR2 is ISSIKDK in the germline V gene. Full variable domain (outside the CDR3, taken from reference TRAV29/DV5 and TRDJ1): DQQVKQNSPSLSVQEGRISILNCDYTNSMFDYFLWYKKYPAEGPTFLISISSIKDKNEDGRFTVFLNKSAKHLSLHIVPSQPGDSAVYFCAALPSINLGLLGDRGGLIFGKGTRVTVEP.

In this sample, this clone turned up a few times. This sequence is one base from a far larger clone and is likely a read error. V and J are TRDV2 and TRDJ1; TRDD3 matches at 11 bases. Trimming took 3 bases from V and 1 from J; bases not matched to a gene: 9. The germline gives CDR1 GEAIGNYY, CDR2 EKD. The length of the CDR3 is 17 residues. In nucleotides, the CDR3 is TGTGCCTGTGACTCGCTGGGGGATACCAAGGGCACCGATAAACTCATCTTT. This encodes CACDSLGDTKGTDKLIF.

Concerning this clone itself: With only one base between it and a far larger clone, this is likely a read error. Other DNA sequences from this sample encode an identical CDR3 as well. The rearrangement links TRDV2 to TRDJ2; 9 bases fit TRDD3. V shed 3 bases and J 6 bases; nucleotides not matched to a gene: 16. Germline V gives CDR1 GEAIGNYY, CDR2 EKD. The CDR3 runs to 18 residues. The CDR3 loop reads CACDSVGGIPNSAAQLFF. The CDR3 DNA reads TGTGCCTGTGACTCCGTAGGGGGGATACCCAACTCCGCAGCACAACTCTTCTTT.

This clone has only a few counts. The DNA for the CDR3 is TGTGCCTGTGACTCTATACTGGGGGATAGCTCCTGGGACACCCGACAGATGTTTTTC. Translation: CACDSILGDSSWDTRQMFF. This chain connects TRDV2 to TRDJ3; 11 bases are shared with TRDD3. The CDR3 runs 19 residues. J was trimmed by 0 bases and V by 3 bases; bases with no gene match: 6. Germline V gene data show CDR1 as GEAIGNYY and CDR2 as EKD.

By proportion, this clone is medium-sized. The CDR3 loop reads CACDALLGNGDKLIF. The CDR3 DNA reads TGTGCCTGTGACGCGTTACTGGGGAATGGGGATAAACTCATCTTT. The V call is TRDV2, the J call TRDJ1; TRDD3 agrees at 7 bases. Germline CDR1 reads GEAIGNYY; CDR2 reads EKD. This CDR3 has 15 amino acids. V lost 3 bases to trimming and J lost 5 bases; unmatched junction nucleotides: 11.

This clone came up a few times. TCRdb's listed protein matches a much larger clone and diverges from this DNA's translation at residue 11, likely through a read error; the protein shown comes from the DNA. The V and J genes are TRDV2 and TRDJ1; 7 bases agree with TRDD3. The CDR3 runs 15 residues. Looked up from germline, CDR1 is GEAIGNYY and CDR2 is EKD. CDR3 loop: CACDLLGTNTEKLIF. In nucleotides, the CDR3 is TGTGCCTGTGACCTACTGGGGACGAACACCGAAAAACTCATCTTT.